The clone carrying this T cell receptor beta chain came up a few times. Trimming stripped 6 bases from V and 4 bases from J, with 9 bases between. The CDR3 is 11 amino acids. CDR1 DFQATT and CDR2 SNEGSKA come from the germline V gene (reference sequence). The data were obtained in a study of OX40 agonist ivuxolimab in advanced cancers. Data came from immunoSEQ multiplex PCR; TCRdb stores just in-frame clones and leaves some out. The sample has about 73,000 clones, roughly 86% seen once. This rearrangement joins TRBV20-1 to TRBJ1-1; no reliable D call. The source was CD4+ or CD8+ T cells sorted from blood, collected in a trial of the OX40 agonist ivuxolimab. This receptor was taken from an adult with an advanced solid tumor such as melanoma, head and neck, liver or kidney cancer. Written as DNA, the CDR3 is TGCAGTGCCCGACCCCTCACTGAAGCTTTCTTT. Translation: CSARPLTEAFF.